This TCR beta chain was identified during a study of cytomegalovirus exposure and HLA in healthy donors. Overall study findings and caveats: HLA alleles showed associations with around 15,000 TCR beta sequences in a later analysis, at a 0.05 false discovery rate. Later analysis revealed greater clonal expansion in HLA-associated TCR beta chains than in equally common others.

For this clone: What it binds is unknown.

Use of 60 Vbeta and 13 Jbeta primers characterized the PCR. Some clones are missing from TCRdb's copy, which holds only in-frame ones; the method was immunoSEQ multiplex PCR. The sample records under 200,000 clones, around 80% being singletons. Trimming took 4 bases from V and 5 from J; bases not matched to a gene: 7. CDR3 size: 14 residues. Germline CDR1 and CDR2: SGHRS and YFSETQ. V is TRBV5-1 and J is TRBJ2-7; TRBD1 matches at 9 bases. Sequencing used PBMCs. The receptor was isolated from a woman between 50 and 59 years old in good health and CMV-seronegative. The CDR3 sequence is CASSRGTGRDEQYF. The CDR3 nucleotides read TGCGCCAGCAGCCGAGGGACAGGGAGAGACGAGCAGTACTTC.